A single sample gave rise to the 23 T cell receptor beta chains below, sequenced in a study of blood T cells in healthy people across ages (dated by TCRdb to the mid-2010s). Library creation used 5' RACE. Instrument used: Illumina HiSeq 2500. A second PCR of about 7 to 12 cycles was performed with a sample-barcoded 5' primer and a J-beta primer mix. TCRdb passed the public sequencing reads through fastp at Q25 and MiXCR, retaining productive beta sequences. Every entry covers one CDR3 protein and lists the most common genes and DNA from its rows. For this sample there are approximately 760,000 distinct CDR3 sequences; approximately 25% appear just once. Of the sample, under 10% falls within the top ten clones. These data were also filed under a second study, of T cells of mothers and their children.

The sample was blood. The origin of the receptors is a boy between 5 and 17 years old in good health.

In its sample, this clonotype was seen a few times. The CDR3 DNA is TGCAGCGTTGACCCTTCTGGAGGAGGGGGCGAGCAGTACTTC. Translation: CSVDPSGGGGEQYF. J is TRBJ2-7 and V is TRBV29-1; either TRBD1 or TRBD2 may fit D (6 bases each). This CDR3 has 14 residues. The germline V gene encodes CDR1 SQVTM and CDR2 ANQGSEA. V lost 3 bases, J lost 6 bases, and 18 bases lay in between.

This clonotype was counted only a few times. The chain combines TRBV6-2 or TRBV6-3 with TRBJ1-2; D not resolved. CDR3 length: 10 residues. Trimming stripped 10 bases from V and 6 bases from J, with 9 bases between. Germline V gene sequence: CDR1 MNHEY, CDR2 SVGEGT. This CDR3 reads CATLQDGYTF. The CDR3 bases are TGTGCCACCCTTCAAGATGGCTACACCTTC.

In this sample, this clonotype turned up a few times. The V and J genes are TRBV11-2 and TRBJ2-3; TRBD2 agrees at 8 bases. J gave up 6 bases and V 10 bases, and 18 bases lay outside the gene matches. Germline V lookup: CDR1 SGHAT, CDR2 FQNNGV. The CDR3 spans 16 residues. CDR3 residues: CATQLTAGGLGDTQYF. The CDR3 nucleotides read TGTGCCACTCAGCTAACGGCGGGGGGACTAGGGGATACGCAGTATTTT.

This chain connects TRBV12-3 or TRBV12-4 to TRBJ1-1; 8 nucleotides match TRBD1. The CDR3 has 14 amino acids. The junction had 4 bases not matched to a gene; V was cut back by 6 bases and J by 1 base. CDR3 sequence: CASRKTGENTEAFF. The CDR3 DNA reads TGTGCCAGCAGGAAGACAGGGGAGAACACTGAAGCTTTCTTT.

There are a few counts of this clonotype. Its ends do not fully match the called genes, so a read error is possible. The rearrangement uses TRBV5-6 and TRBJ2-3, with TRBD2 matching over 10 bases. The germline CDR1 and CDR2 sequences are SGHDT and YYEEEE. The CDR3 has 16 amino acids. The CDR3 nucleotides read TGTGCCAGCAGCCGAGGGAGCGGGGGGGACTGGGGCACGCAGTACTTT. Translated: CASSRGSGGDWGTQYF.

The chain has TRBV7-2 and TRBJ1-1, with D perhaps TRBD1 (6 bases). The CDR3 loop spans 12 amino acids. Deletions cut 3 bases from V and 8 bases from J, with 10 bases between. CDR1 and CDR2 from the germline V gene are SGHTA and FQGNSA. DNA for the CDR3: TGTGCCAGCAGCTTTAGGACAGTCGAAGCTTTCTTT. This translates into CASSFRTVEAFF. Full variable domain (outside the CDR3, taken from reference TRBV7-2 and TRBJ1-1): GAGVSQSPSNKVTEKGKDVELRCDPISGHTALYWYRQSLGQGLEFLIYFQGNSAPDKSGLPSDRFSAERTGGSVSTLTIQRTQQEDSAVYLCASSFRTVEAFFGQGTRLTVV.

The J gene is TRBJ2-5, the V gene TRBV12-3 or TRBV12-4, with 10 nucleotides matching TRBD2. This CDR3 contains 15 residues. J was trimmed by 5 bases and V by 1 base; bases with no gene match: 4. The CDR3 DNA reads TGTGCCAGCAGTTTAGAGGCAGCGGGGGGGGAGACCCAGTACTTC. Encoded protein: CASSLEAAGGETQYF.

The rearrangement joins TRBV7-8 to TRBJ2-2; TRBD1 aligns across 9 bases. The germline CDR1 and CDR2 sequences are SGHVS and FQNEAQ. This CDR3 is 15 amino acids long. With V trimmed by 3 bases and J by 6 bases, 5 bases remained unmatched. The CDR3 coding sequence is TGTGCCAGCAGCTTGAGGGACAGGGCAGCCGGGGAGCTGTTTTTT. This sequence encodes CASSLRDRAAGELFF.

The chain is built from TRBV13 and TRBJ2-5; weak D call: TRBD2 (5 bases). V was shortened by 7 bases and J by 5 bases, with 14 bases between the two germline ends. This CDR3 is built from 13 residues. Germline-derived CDR1 and CDR2 are PRHDT and FYEKMQ (reference sequence). Here the CDR3 reads CASTWGVVETQYF. CDR3 nucleotide sequence: TGTGCCAGCACCTGGGGAGTAGTGGAGACCCAGTACTTC.

The chain couples TRBV9 to TRBJ2-6; maybe TRBD1 (5 bases). Germline CDR1 is SGDLS and CDR2 is YYNGEE. V lost 4 bases, J lost 0 bases, and 11 bases lay in between. The CDR3 runs 16 residues. CDR3 nucleotide sequence: TGTGCCAGCAGCAAAGGGGTGATCTCTGGGGCCAACGTCCTGACTTTC. The encoded protein is CASSKGVISGANVLTF.

This clonotype has a count of ten or more. V is TRBV6-4 and J is TRBJ2-3, with D unresolved. Trimming cost V 2 bases and J 0 bases, with 0 bases left between them. Germline V lookup: CDR1 MRHNA, CDR2 SNTAGT. The CDR3 is made up of 12 amino acids. The CDR3 reads CASSDSTDTQYF. CDR3 bases: TGTGCCAGCAGTGACAGCACAGATACGCAGTATTTT.

The chain couples TRBV29-1 to TRBJ2-3; D might be TRBD1 or TRBD2, each matching 6 bases. CDR1 SQVTM and CDR2 ANQGSEA come from the germline V gene. Trimming took off 8 bases at V and 0 bases at J, with 18 bases between the two ends. The length of the CDR3 is 15 residues. The CDR3 DNA reads as TGCAGCACAACCGGGGGCCCCACTAGCACAGATACGCAGTATTTT. It yields the protein CSTTGGPTSTDTQYF.

This clonotype was picked up a small number of times. V gene TRBV7-2 combines with J gene TRBJ1-2; D might be TRBD1 (5 bases). From germline, CDR1 is SGHTA and CDR2 FQGNSA. The CDR3 sequence is 14 residues long. V dropped 4 bases and J dropped 0 bases, with 9 bases sitting between them. In nucleotides, the CDR3 is TGTGCCAGCAGCTCAGCACAGGCTAACTATGGCTACACCTTC. This codes for CASSSAQANYGYTF. Full variable domain (rest looked up from reference TRBV7-2 and TRBJ1-2): GAGVSQSPSNKVTEKGKDVELRCDPISGHTALYWYRQSLGQGLEFLIYFQGNSAPDKSGLPSDRFSAERTGGSVSTLTIQRTQQEDSAVYLCASSSAQANYGYTFGSGTRLTVV.

The chain has TRBV11-2 and TRBJ2-5; TRBD2 might be the D (5 bases). CDR3 length: 16 amino acids. Trimming removed 5 bases from V and 3 bases from J, with 19 bases in between. The V gene's germline CDR1 is SGHAT and CDR2 FQNNGV. The chain's CDR3 is CASSGRNRGHKETQYF. For the CDR3, the DNA is TGTGCCAGCAGCGGACGTAACCGAGGGCACAAAGAGACCCAGTACTTC.

In its sample, this clonotype was seen a few times. The chain is built from TRBV12-3 or TRBV12-4 and TRBJ2-7; D is uncertain. Deletions cut 3 bases from V and 4 bases from J, with 10 bases between. The CDR3 covers 13 residues. The CDR3 reads CASSLVGKYEQYF. CDR3 in DNA: TGTGCCAGCAGTTTGGTCGGAAAGTACGAGCAGTACTTC.

In this sample, this clonotype turned up a few times. The V call is TRBV6-6, the J call TRBJ2-7; D is unclear. Trimming stripped 2 bases from V and 6 bases from J, with 14 bases between. Germline V gene sequence: CDR1 MNHNY, CDR2 SVGAGI (reference sequence). This CDR3 has 14 residues. The CDR3 sequence: CASSYSAMGCEQYF. The CDR3 DNA follows: TGTGCCAGCAGTTACAGCGCCATGGGCTGCGAGCAGTACTTC.

The chain joins TRBV9 to TRBJ2-1, with D maybe TRBD2 (6 bases). Trimming shortened V by 2 bases and J by 6 bases, and 18 bases separated the two germline ends. This CDR3 spans 16 amino acids. Germline-derived CDR1 and CDR2 are SGDLS and YYNGEE. This CDR3 is CASSVSSGGPGNEQFF. The CDR3 bases are TGTGCCAGCAGCGTTTCTTCTGGAGGGCCGGGCAATGAGCAGTTCTTC. Full variable domain (missing parts from reference TRBV9 and TRBJ2-1): DSGVTQTPKHLITATGQRVTLRCSPRSGDLSVYWYQQSLDQGLQFLIQYYNGEERAKGNILERFSAQQFPDLHSELNLSSLELGDSALYFCASSVSSGGPGNEQFFGPGTRLTVL.

This clonotype has at least ten counts. The chain employs TRBV9 and TRBJ2-4; D ambiguous. Trimming took off 3 bases at V and 8 bases at J, with 12 bases between the two ends. Per the germline V gene, CDR1 is SGDLS and CDR2 is YYNGEE. This CDR3 has 13 residues. For the CDR3, the DNA is TGTGCCAGCAGCGGCTCTCCCGAGGACATTCAGTACTTC. Translation gives CASSGSPEDIQYF.

In regard to this clonotype: Relative to the germline gene, one junction end is altered; a read error may explain this. The J gene is TRBJ2-4, the V gene TRBV4-1, with D possibly being TRBD1 or TRBD2 (5 bases each). This CDR3 region has 16 residues. Germline values: CDR1 MGHRA, CDR2 YSYEKL. The CDR3, as DNA: TGCGCCAGCAGCCCCTTACCGCCGGGACCTGTAAACATTCAGAACTTC. Its protein is CASSPLPPGPVNIQNF.

The J gene is TRBJ2-5, the V gene TRBV12-3 or TRBV12-4; TRBD2 is a possible D gene (5 bases). The CDR3 totals 15 residues. Trimming stripped 6 bases from V and 4 bases from J, with 18 bases between. CDR3 sequence: CASSYPRGILETQYF. In DNA form, the CDR3 reads TGTGCCAGCAGCTACCCTCGGGGAATATTAGAGACCCAGTACTTC.

V gene TRBV20-1 combines with J gene TRBJ1-4; D is unclear. The CDR3 loop spans 11 amino acids. The V gene lost 3 bases and the J gene lost 5 bases, with 4 bases spanning the gap. Germline V gene lookup returns CDR1 DFQATT and CDR2 SNEGSKA (reference sequence). The CDR3 DNA reads as TGCAGTGCTAGCCTGAATGAAAAACTGTTTTTT. Translating it yields CSASLNEKLFF.

This chain uses TRBV27 with TRBJ2-5, with D perhaps TRBD1 (6 bases). The J call may be wrong; the DNA end is better matched by TRBJ2-7. CDR3 size: 14 residues. CDR1 MNHEY and CDR2 SMNVEV come from the germline V gene (reference sequence). The CDR3 here is CASRLGFGQYEQYF. CDR3 DNA: TGTGCCAGCAGACTGGGTTTCGGACAGTACGAGCAGTACTTC.

V is TRBV20-1 and J is TRBJ2-1; perhaps D is TRBD1 or TRBD2 (5 bases each). The CDR3 consists of 13 residues. In germline, CDR1 is DFQATT, CDR2 SNEGSKA (reference sequence). The germline V and J ends were trimmed by 3 bases and 8 bases, with 14 bases remaining between them. CDR3 coding DNA: TGCAGTGCTAGCGGGATCTGGGGCGATGAGCAGTTCTTC. Translation: CSASGIWGDEQFF.